This T cell receptor (beta chain) comes out of a study of early T cells in non-severe SARS-CoV-2 infection. At the level of the study: Bulk RNA from unsorted whole blood was sequenced; chains were unpaired.

On this clonotype: Its antigen is not identified.

The V gene's germline CDR1 is MGHDK and CDR2 SYGVNS. Trimming pared 1 base from V and 8 bases from J, leaving 9 bases between. The CDR3 is made up of 14 amino acids. Individual cDNA molecules each received unique molecular identifiers attached to them. TCRdb itself ran the 5' RACE reads through MiXCR, one entry per CDR3 protein. The sample consists of about 77,000 distinct CDR3 sequences, approximately 12% of them appearing once. General study results and limits: Anti-spike CD8 responses were favored in VDJdb matching, and private and CD4 specificities were missed.

The source is an adult who was a healthcare worker with PCR-confirmed SARS-CoV-2 infection or an uninfected control (not recorded which). The donor label of this sample is uncertain. The input for sequencing was whole blood, taken at baseline. The rearrangement joins TRBV25-1 to TRBJ1-6, with D maybe TRBD1 (6 bases). This CDR3 is CASSEFTGYSPLHF. The CDR3 coding sequence is TGTGCCAGCAGTGAATTCACAGGGTATTCACCCCTCCACTTT.